A selection of T cell receptor beta chains follows, all from one sample in a study of cytomegalovirus exposure and HLA in healthy donors. Data came from immunoSEQ multiplex PCR; TCRdb stores just in-frame clones and leaves some out. Altogether 120,000 or so clones are present, around 70% being singletons, with the ten largest covering approximately 3.8%. Sequencing was done on a sample of PBMCs. All receptors come from a man in his forties in good health and CMV-seropositive. CDR3s include the opening cysteine and the closing phenylalanine or tryptophan. The D gene is left open where the match is weak. Only some rows state a clone size, as once, few, many or a class for expanded clones.

-	TRBV13	TRBJ2-2	-	TGTGCCAGCAGCTCCCTGGCAGCGGTGAACACCGGGGAGCTGTTTTTT	CASSSLAAVNTGELFF
-	TRBV25-1	TRBJ1-6	-	TGTGCCAGCAAAAACAGGGAAAATTCACCCCTCCACTTT	CASKNRENSPLHF
TRBD1	TRBV10-2	TRBJ1-5	-	TGCGCCAGCAGTGATCCTGGGCTTACAGGGGGCAGTCAGCCCCAGCATTTT	CASSDPGLTGGSQPQHF
-	TRBV5-4	TRBJ2-7	many	TGTGCCAGCACCCCCTCGGGTAGCGGATACGAGCAGTACTTC	CASTPSGSGYEQYF
-	TRBV7-2	TRBJ1-1	few	TGTGCCAGCAGCTTAGCGCGGGGTAGCACTGAAGCTTTCTTT	CASSLARGSTEAFF
TRBD1	TRBV7-9	TRBJ2-7	-	TGTGCCAGCAGCTTAGTGCAGGGGGAAACCTACGAGCAGTACTTC	CASSLVQGETYEQYF
-	TRBV21-1	TRBJ2-2	-	TGTGCCAGCAGCAAAGATGGGACAACGAGGACCGGGGAGCTGTTTTTT	CASSKDGTTRTGELFF
-	TRBV30	TRBJ1-2	-	TGTGCCTGGAGTCCAGGGGATCAGAATGGCTACACCTTC	CAWSPGDQNGYTF
TRBD2	TRBV19	TRBJ2-7	-	TGTGCCAGTAGTCCCTCCGCCGGGACTAGTTACGAGCAGTACTTC	CASSPSAGTSYEQYF
-	TRBV4-1	TRBJ1-1	-	TGCGCCAGCAGCCAAGAAGACAGTAGACCTGAAGCTTTCTTT	CASSQEDSRPEAFF
TRBD1	TRBV28	TRBJ1-1	-	TGTGCCAGCAGTTCAGGGGGTTTGGGCACTGAAGCTTTCTTT	CASSSGGLGTEAFF
TRBD1	TRBV10-2	TRBJ2-2	-	TGCGCCAGCAGTGAGACAGGGGCGAACACCGGGGAGCTGTTTTTT	CASSETGANTGELFF
-	TRBV19	TRBJ1-2	-	TGTGCCAGTAGTATAGCGGGAACCGCCATTCTCCATGGCTACACCTTC	CASSIAGTAILHGYTF
TRBD1	TRBV11-1	TRBJ2-3	-	TGTGCCAGCAGCGTTCGGCAGGGGGCACCCGGGGATACGCAGTATTTT	CASSVRQGAPGDTQYF
TRBD1	TRBV6-6	TRBJ2-7	-	TGTGCCAGCAGTTCCACCACAGGGGGCGACGAGCAGTACTTC	CASSSTTGGDEQYF
-	TRBV19	TRBJ1-2	-	TGTGCCAGTAGTGCGGGGTTGGGGTATGGCTACACCTTC	CASSAGLGYGYTF
TRBD1	TRBV10-3	TRBJ1-2	-	TGTGCCATCAGTGACGTCGGACAGGGGGCATATGGCTACACCTTC	CAISDVGQGAYGYTF
-	TRBV20-1	TRBJ2-5	-	TGCAGTGCTAGCTTGAGGGCGACCCAGTACTTC	CSASLRATQYF
TRBD2	TRBV7-2	TRBJ2-1	-	TGTGCCAGCAGCCTACTAGCGGGAGGGTACAATGAGCAGTTCTTC	CASSLLAGGYNEQFF
TRBD2	TRBV28	TRBJ2-1	-	TGTGCCAGCAGTCCCCCATTGGCGGGAGGTTCAATCTTC	CASSPPLAGGSIF
TRBD1	TRBV6-1	TRBJ2-7	-	TGTGCCAGCAGTGAAGCCGGGACAGGGAACGAGCAGTACTTC	CASSEAGTGNEQYF
TRBD2	TRBV4-1	TRBJ2-2	-	TGCGCCAGCAGCCATGATAGTACTAGCGGGCCGGAGCTGTTTTTT	CASSHDSTSGPELFF
-	TRBV12-5	TRBJ2-5	-	TGTGCCAGTGGTTCCGGGGGTCTTGAAGAGACCCAGTACTTC	CASGSGGLEETQYF
TRBD2	TRBV19	TRBJ2-3	-	TGTGCCAGTAGTCTTAGCGGGGTCCACACAGATACGCAGTATTTT	CASSLSGVHTDTQYF
-	TRBV30	TRBJ1-2	once	TGTGCCTGGAGTGAAGTGGGCCAAGTGGGCTACACCTTC	CAWSEVGQVGYTF
TRBD2	TRBV4-2	TRBJ2-1	-	TGTGCCAGCAGCCAGCTGACTAGCGGGGTCTGGGATGAGCAGTTCTTC	CASSQLTSGVWDEQFF
TRBD2	TRBV2	TRBJ2-7	few	TGTGCCAGCAGTGAGGGGCTAGCGGCCGTGGACGAGCAGTACTTC	CASSEGLAAVDEQYF
-	TRBV10-1	TRBJ2-1	-	TGCGCCAGCAGTGTTCCCTGCTCCTACAATGAGCAGTTCTTC	CASSVPCSYNEQFF
-	TRBV5-1	TRBJ2-3	-	TGCGCCAGCAGCTTGGACTCGCTCCTGGCAGATACGCAGTATTTT	CASSLDSLLADTQYF
-	TRBV7-9	TRBJ1-2	-	TGTGCCAGCAGCTTAGCCGAGGGTAACTATGGCTACACCTTC	CASSLAEGNYGYTF
TRBD1	TRBV27	TRBJ2-2	few	TGTGCCAGCAGGGTGGGACAGGGAAGCACCGGGGAGCTGTTTTTT	CASRVGQGSTGELFF
TRBD1	TRBV6-5	TRBJ2-2	once	TGTGCGACAACCCGACAGGGGAGGTTGCAAGGGGAGCTGTTTTTT	CATTRQGRLQGELFF
-	TRBV7-6	TRBJ2-2	few	TGTGCCAGCAGCTCGTTGGGGGGAAACACCGGGGAGCTGTTTTTT	CASSSLGGNTGELFF
TRBD1	TRBV5-6	TRBJ2-2	-	TGTGCCAGCAGCTTAGGACAGGCGAGGGGGGAGCTGTTTTTT	CASSLGQARGELFF
TRBD1	TRBV5-1	TRBJ1-4	-	TGCGCCAGCAGCTGGAGGGACAGGGATGAAAAACTGTTTTTT	CASSWRDRDEKLFF
-	TRBV27	TRBJ2-7	-	TGTGCCAGCAGTCCCCACAGGAGCTCCTACGAGCAGTACTTC	CASSPHRSSYEQYF
TRBD1	TRBV28	TRBJ1-1	-	TGTGCCAGCAGTAACCGACAGGGTATGAACACTGAAGCTTTCTTT	CASSNRQGMNTEAFF
-	TRBV28	TRBJ1-2	-	TGTGCCAGCAGTTTATCCCCGGGGTTAGGAGGCTACACCTTC	CASSLSPGLGGYTF
-	TRBV6-5	TRBJ1-1	-	TGTGCCAGCAGTTACTCGGGCAGACAGAACACTGAAGCTTTCTTT	CASSYSGRQNTEAFF
TRBD2	TRBV28	TRBJ2-7	-	TGTGCCAGCAGCCTTGGGACTACACGATCCTACGAGCAGTACTTC	CASSLGTTRSYEQYF
-	TRBV7-2	TRBJ2-2	-	TGTGCCAGCAGCCCCCCTAGGAGTGGTTCCGGGGAGCTGTTTTTT	CASSPPRSGSGELFF
TRBD2	TRBV10-3	TRBJ2-7	-	TGTGCCATCAGTCTTACAGCGGGACTCGACGAGCAGTACTTC	CAISLTAGLDEQYF
-	TRBV5-1	TRBJ1-1	-	TGCGCCAGCAGCCGGGAGCTAATTCCACCACTCAACACTGAAGCTTTCTTT	CASSRELIPPLNTEAFF
TRBD2	TRBV15	TRBJ2-3	-	TGTGCCACCAGCACGTGGGAGGGCCTTAGGGCAGATACGCAGTATTTT	CATSTWEGLRADTQYF
-	TRBV4-3	TRBJ2-1	few	TGCGCCAGCAGCCAACGAGACAGGATCTCCTACAATGAGCAGTTCTTC	CASSQRDRISYNEQFF
TRBD1	TRBV19	TRBJ2-2	-	TGTGCCAGTAGTAATTCGGACAGGGGATTCACCGGGGAGCTGTTTTTT	CASSNSDRGFTGELFF
-	TRBV5-1	TRBJ1-6	-	TGCGCCAGCAGCTCCCGGGAAGATAGTTCACCCCTCCACTTT	CASSSREDSSPLHF
-	TRBV18	TRBJ2-7	-	TGTGCCAGCTCACCAGCCGGGCAGGGAAACTACGAGCAGTACTTC	CASSPAGQGNYEQYF
TRBD2	TRBV7-8	TRBJ2-7	-	TGTGCCAGCAGCTTAACGTCTAGCGGGTCCAGCTCCTACGAGCAGTACTTC	CASSLTSSGSSSYEQYF
TRBD1	TRBV28	TRBJ1-2	few	TGTGCCAGCAGTTTGACAGGGGGCGGTATGAACTATGGCTACACCTTC	CASSLTGGGMNYGYTF
-	TRBV4-1	TRBJ1-5	-	TGCGCCAGCAGCCAAGAGGATAACAGGGTCGAACAGCCCCAGCATTTT	CASSQEDNRVEQPQHF
TRBD1	TRBV28	TRBJ1-2	-	TGTGCCAGCAGTTTACACGGGACAGGACGATATGGCTACACCTTC	CASSLHGTGRYGYTF
-	TRBV6-5	TRBJ1-1	-	TGTGCCAGCAGTTTCAGAGGACGGGGCACTGAAGCTTTCTTT	CASSFRGRGTEAFF
-	TRBV6-5	TRBJ1-5	-	TGTGCCAGCAGTTACTCGGGGGGACGGGGTTCTCAGCCCCAGCATTTT	CASSYSGGRGSQPQHF
-	TRBV5-1	TRBJ1-2	few	TGCGCCAGCAGGCCTCAGGGGACTAACTATGGCTACACCTTC	CASRPQGTNYGYTF
-	TRBV2	TRBJ1-3	-	TGTGCCAGCACTCGACGGAGCTCTGGAAACACCATATATTTT	CASTRRSSGNTIYF
-	TRBV25-1	TRBJ1-6	few	TGTGCCAGCAGTCCTCCCCTAGCCGGGTCACCCCTCCACTTT	CASSPPLAGSPLHF